This T cell receptor (beta chain) was captured in a study of vaccination effects on CD4 cells after COVID-19. Broader study findings: Nearly all vaccine-induced clones in healthy recipients recognized only SARS-CoV-2. The study enrolled few convalescent patients and sampled no early post-infection timepoints. By a late point after vaccination, infection- and vaccine-induced clones had shrunk markedly through clonal contraction.

With respect to this clone: Its antigen remains unknown.

TCRdb's table, derived via immunoSEQ multiplex PCR, lists solely in-frame clones and lacks some. Here the sample spans more than 25,000 clones, roughly 63% being singletons. Per the germline V gene, CDR1 is SEHNR and CDR2 is FQNEAQ (reference sequence). Trimming took off 1 base at V and 7 bases at J, with 8 bases between the two ends. This CDR3 region has 14 residues. Sequencing in the ViraFEST assay came after antigen-specific CD4+ T cells had been expanded with viral peptide pools, which were used to stimulate PBMC. The culture ran for 10 days, and then CD4+ T cells were isolated. For each well, 1.5 million to 2 million PBMC were cultured with 10 IU/ml IL-2 and around 9.6 ug/ml peptides.

The sequences come from CD4+ T cells from PBMCs cultured with HCoV-229E spike peptides, collected before COVID-19 vaccination. The sequence derives from a human donor who received a COVID-19 vaccine. The rearrangement uses TRBV7-9 and TRBJ1-6; a possible D gene is TRBD1 (6 bases). CDR3 nucleotides: TGTGCCAGCAGCTTAGAGGGGGGGAATTCACCCCTCCACTTT. It translates to CASSLEGGNSPLHF.